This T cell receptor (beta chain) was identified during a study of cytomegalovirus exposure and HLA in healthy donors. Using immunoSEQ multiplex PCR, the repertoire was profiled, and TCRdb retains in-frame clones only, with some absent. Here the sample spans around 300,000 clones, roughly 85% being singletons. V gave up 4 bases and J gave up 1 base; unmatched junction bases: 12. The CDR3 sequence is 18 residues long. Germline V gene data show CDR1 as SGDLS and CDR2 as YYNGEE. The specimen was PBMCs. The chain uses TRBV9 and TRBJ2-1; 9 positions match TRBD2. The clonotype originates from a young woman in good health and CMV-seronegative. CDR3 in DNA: TGTGCCAGCAGCCCGCTTAGGGCTAGCGGGATTTCCTACAATGAGCAGTTCTTC. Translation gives CASSPLRASGISYNEQFF.